This TCR beta chain appears in the sequencing data of a study of blood T cell repertoires in COVID-19. Overall study: Samples of COVID-19 (acute and convalescent) were obtained from the United States, Italy and Spain. The cDNA or gDNA used as material had been derived from T cells, B-cell-depleted T cells, or PBMCs.

As handled by the study authors: Reference gene primer amplification gave estimated nucleated cell counts. Profiling relied on immunoSEQ multiplex PCR, and the TCRdb table lists in-frame clones only, not all of them. Clonal size and the V and J genes are those of that table, whereas D and trimming came from the DNA. In the table there are around 200,000 clones, approximately 85% of which are singletons. V was shortened by 5 bases and J by 5 bases, with 21 bases between the two germline ends. The CDR3 has 17 amino acids. Looked up from germline, CDR1 is SGHVS and CDR2 is FNYEAQ. Sequencing was carried out using peripheral blood. The rearrangement uses TRBV7-6 and TRBJ2-2; perhaps TRBD1 as D (6 bases). The sequence came from an elderly woman with acute or convalescent COVID-19. The CDR3 sequence is CASSPRLDSFTTGELFF. As DNA, the CDR3 is TGTGCCAGCAGCCCTAGGTTGGACAGCTTTACGACCGGGGAGCTGTTTTTT.